This T cell receptor (beta chain) was sequenced during a study of T-cell reconstitution after alpha-beta-depleted transplantation in children. Germline V gene data show CDR1 as DFQATT and CDR2 as SNEGSKA (reference sequence). The CDR3 spans 19 residues. A word on this clonotype: Its cognate antigen is unknown. A read error may produce the germline difference seen at one junction end.

As it was prepared, the TCRbeta library received unique molecular identifiers. Via MiXCR, TCRdb re-called the PCR reads, giving one row per CDR3 protein. The table has roughly 400,000 distinct CDR3 sequences, approximately 41% seen once. Findings and caveats of the study: Surviving recipient T cells and thymic progenitors underlay high day-60 TCRbeta diversity in some patients. T-cell numbers and diversity one year post-transplant derived largely from freshly generated T cells. Where alpha-beta T cells came from about two months after transplant was reportedly several hundred expanded graft clones.

The sequence was collected from a girl aged 2 to 9 with aplastic anemia, due to receive a stem cell transplant. The V and J genes are TRBV20-1 and TRBJ2-1; 10 bases match TRBD2. The sample was PBMCs, taken before TCRalphabeta/CD19-depleted stem cell transplant. The CDR3 nucleotides are TGCTGTGCTAGAGATCGAGGGGTAGCGGGGGGCCGCTCCTACAATGAGCAGTTCTTC. It codes for CCARDRGVAGGRSYNEQFF.